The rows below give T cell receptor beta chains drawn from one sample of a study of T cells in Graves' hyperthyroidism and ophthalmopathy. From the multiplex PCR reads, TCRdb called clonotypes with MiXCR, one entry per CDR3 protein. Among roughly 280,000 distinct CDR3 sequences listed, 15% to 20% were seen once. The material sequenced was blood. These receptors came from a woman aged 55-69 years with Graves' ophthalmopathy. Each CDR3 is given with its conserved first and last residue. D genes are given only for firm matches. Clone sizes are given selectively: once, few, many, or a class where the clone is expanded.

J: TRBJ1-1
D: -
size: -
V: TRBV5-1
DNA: TGCGCCAGCAGCTTGGGTTCCAGCATGAACACTGAAGCTTTCTTT
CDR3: CASSLGSSMNTEAFF

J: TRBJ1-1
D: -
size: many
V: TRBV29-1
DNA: TGCAGCGGTAGCCCGGGGTGGGGGATGAACACTGAAGCTTTCTTT
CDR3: CSGSPGWGMNTEAFF

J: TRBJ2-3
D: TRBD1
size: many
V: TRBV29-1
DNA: TGCAGCGTTGAGGGGGACAGGCAAGTCACAGATACGCAGTATTTT
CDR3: CSVEGDRQVTDTQYF

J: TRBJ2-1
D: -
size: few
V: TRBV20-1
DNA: TGCAGTGCTATTCGGAACAATGAGCAGTTCTTC
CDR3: CSAIRNNEQFF

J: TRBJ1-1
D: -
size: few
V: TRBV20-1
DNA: TGCAGTGCTAGAGATCCACGGGGGGGAGAGACTGAAGCTTTCTTT
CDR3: CSARDPRGGETEAFF

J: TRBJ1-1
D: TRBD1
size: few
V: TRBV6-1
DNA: TGTGCCAGCAACCCTAACAGGGGGAGCACTGAAGCTTTCTTT
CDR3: CASNPNRGSTEAFF

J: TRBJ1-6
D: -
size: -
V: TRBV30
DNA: TGTGCCTGGAGTGTGGCAGGGTCTATTTCACCCCTCCACTTT
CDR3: CAWSVAGSISPLHF

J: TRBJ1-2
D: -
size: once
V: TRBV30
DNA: TGTGCCTGGAGTGTAGGTCGTAGGCGGCCCTATGGCTACACCTTC
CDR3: CAWSVGRRRPYGYTF

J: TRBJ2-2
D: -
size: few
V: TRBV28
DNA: TGTGCCAGCATACAGGGATATGACACCGGGGAGCTGTTTTTT
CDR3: CASIQGYDTGELFF

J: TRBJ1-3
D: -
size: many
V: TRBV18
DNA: TGTGCCAGCTCACCAAGACAGGTCGCTTCTGGAAACACCATATATTTT
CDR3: CASSPRQVASGNTIYF

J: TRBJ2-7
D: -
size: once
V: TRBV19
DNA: TGTGCCAGTAGTATTGGGGGCCAGTGGTACAATGAGCAGTACTTC
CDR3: CASSIGGQWYNEQYF

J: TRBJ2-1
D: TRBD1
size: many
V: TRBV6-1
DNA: TGTGCCAGCAGTGGGACAGGGCCACACAATGAGCAGTTCTTC
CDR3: CASSGTGPHNEQFF

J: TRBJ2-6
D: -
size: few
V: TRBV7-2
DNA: TGTGCCAGGGGCGGGGGCGCTGGGGCCAACGTCCTGACTTTC
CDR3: CARGGGAGANVLTF

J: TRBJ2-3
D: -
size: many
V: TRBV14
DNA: TGTGCCAGCAGCCAAATTGGCAGTAGCACAGATACGCAGTATTTT
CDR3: CASSQIGSSTDTQYF

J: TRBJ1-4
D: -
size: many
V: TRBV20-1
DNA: TGCAGTGCTAGCCGGGTCGGACTTAATGAAAAACTGTTTTTT
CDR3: CSASRVGLNEKLFF

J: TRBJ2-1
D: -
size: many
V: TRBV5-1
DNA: TGCGCCAGCAGCTTCGACAGGCAGCAGTTCTTC
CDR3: CASSFDRQQFF

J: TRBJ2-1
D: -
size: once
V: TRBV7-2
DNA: TGTGCCAGCAGCTTAATCGCCCGAGGGCCCCTCAATGAGCAGTTCTTC
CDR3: CASSLIARGPLNEQFF

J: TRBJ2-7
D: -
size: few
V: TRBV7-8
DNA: TGTGCCAGCAGCGTTCGGAGCGGGCAGGGGAAGTCCTACGAGCAGTACTTC
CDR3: CASSVRSGQGKSYEQYF

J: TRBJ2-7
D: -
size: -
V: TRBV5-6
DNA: TGTGCCAGCAGCCGGGGACTCTCCGAGCAGTACTTC
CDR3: CASSRGLSEQYF

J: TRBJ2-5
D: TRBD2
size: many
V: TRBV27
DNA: TGTGCCAGCAGCCCACTCCTGTTAGCGGGTCAAGAGACCCAGTACTTC
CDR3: CASSPLLLAGQETQYF

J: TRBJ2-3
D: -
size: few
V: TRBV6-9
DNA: TGTGCCAGCAGCCTAAGATCGACAAGAGGGGTCACAGATACGCAGTATTTT
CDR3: CASSLRSTRGVTDTQYF

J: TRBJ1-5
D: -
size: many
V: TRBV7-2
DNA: TGTGCCAGCAGCTTATCGATCGGTTCAGGGCAGCCCCAGCATTTT
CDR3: CASSLSIGSGQPQHF

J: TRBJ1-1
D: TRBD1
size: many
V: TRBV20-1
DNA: TGCAGTGTCGGGCAGGGGGCGGACACTGAAGCTTTCTTT
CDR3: CSVGQGADTEAFF